This T cell receptor beta chain comes out of a study of blood T cell repertoires in COVID-19 (dated by TCRdb to about 2020). Describing the broader study: The collaborator samples originated in the United States, Italy and Spain and spanned the acute and convalescent phases of COVID-19. The material from the prospective study consisted of cDNA or gDNA derived from T cells, B-cell-depleted T cells, or PBMCs. The dataset comprised deeply sampled blood TCRbeta repertoires from subjects exposed to, actively infected with, or recovered from COVID-19. A freely available public database, intended as a resource for researchers studying the immune response to SARS-CoV-2, is where the repertoires were released. The samples were drawn from the first 160 participants of the ongoing ImmuneRACE study and from 1,200 or so subjects provided by 6 global collaborators. A de-identified subject ID, COVID-19 status, age in years and sex were almost always included in the sample metadata. Where HLA class I and class II types were available, the types were taken from metadata supplied by the sample provider, not from assay-based typing.

Results the study describes overall, beyond this receptor: Clinical and demographic metadata were provided uncurated, with the amount varying by source and participant.

A remark on this clone: Its target antigen remains unknown. No qualities accompany the bases; no much larger clone lies one base away.

TCRbeta CDR3 regions were amplified from genomic DNA using the immunoSEQ Assay, a bias-controlled multiplex PCR. In the original analysis: The number of nucleated cells in each sample was estimated by amplification of reference gene primers within the assay. To quantify the absolute abundance of each unique TCRbeta CDR3 rearrangement, sequence reads were collapsed and filtered. For each sample, productive Simpson clonality was calculated as the square root of Simpson's diversity index across productive rearrangements. As stored in TCRdb, this immuneACCESS dataset retains in-frame rearrangements with V and J assigned. A fraction of the clones does not appear; measured against another copy, unresolved V genes explain less than half of the discrepancy, and the remainder lacks a known reason. That table is the source of V, J and clone size, and D and trimming were worked out from the DNA. This sample gives around 100,000 clones in total; about nine tenths of them show up just once. Together, the top ten hold 5.1% of the sample.

Each collaborating institution followed its own protocols to collect whole blood in K2EDTA tubes. For TCRbeta analysis, collaborators shipped samples as frozen whole blood, isolated PBMCs, or DNA extracted from either of those sample types. The sequenced sample was peripheral blood. The sequence came from a man aged 45-65 years with acute or convalescent COVID-19.

The nucleotide sequence reads TGTGCCAGCTCACCACCGGGTTCAGGGGCCGGCGGTGAAAAACTGTTTTTT. Translated, it reads CASSPPGSGAGGEKLFF. Here the chain combines TRBV18 and TRBJ1-4; 6 matching bases give a weak D call of TRBD1. The CDR3 has 17 amino acids, counting the end cysteine and phenylalanine. CDR3 DNA is the only sequence kept; it has 51 bases, read in frame from the first base. A distance of 18 bases separates the germline ends of V and J, which lose 0 bases and 7 bases respectively. The germline V gene specifies KGHSH as CDR1 and LQKENI as CDR2.